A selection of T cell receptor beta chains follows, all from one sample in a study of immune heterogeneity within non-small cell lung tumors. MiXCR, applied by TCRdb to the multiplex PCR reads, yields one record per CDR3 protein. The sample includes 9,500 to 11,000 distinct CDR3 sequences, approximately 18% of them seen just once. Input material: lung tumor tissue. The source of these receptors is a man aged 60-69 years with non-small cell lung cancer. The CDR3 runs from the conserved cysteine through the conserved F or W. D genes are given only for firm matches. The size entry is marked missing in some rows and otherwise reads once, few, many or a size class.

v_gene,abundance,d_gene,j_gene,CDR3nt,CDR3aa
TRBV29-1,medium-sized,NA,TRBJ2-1,TGCAGCGTCGTGCGATCTGCCAATGAGCAGTTCTTC,CSVVRSANEQFF
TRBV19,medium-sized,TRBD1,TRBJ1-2,TGTGCCAGTAGTAGGGACAGAGGACGGGCTTATGGCTACACCTTC,CASSRDRGRAYGYTF
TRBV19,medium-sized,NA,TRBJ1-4,TGTGCCAGTAAGGCGGGACGGGATAATGAAAAACTGTTTTTT,CASKAGRDNEKLFF
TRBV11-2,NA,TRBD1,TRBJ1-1,TGTGCCAGCAGCGACCGGACAGGTAACACTGAAGCTTTCTTT,CASSDRTGNTEAFF
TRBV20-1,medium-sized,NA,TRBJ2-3,TGCAGTGCTAGAACCAGCGGGACAGATACGCAGTATTTT,CSARTSGTDTQYF
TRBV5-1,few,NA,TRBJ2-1,TGCGCCAGCAGCTTGACTCCGGGACGCTACAATGAGCAGTTCTTC,CASSLTPGRYNEQFF
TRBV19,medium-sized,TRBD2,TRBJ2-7,TGTGCCAGTAGTATGCGCCTAGCGGCCTACGAGCAGTACTTC,CASSMRLAAYEQYF
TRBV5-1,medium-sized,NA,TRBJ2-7,TGCGCCAGCAGTCTCGGTTTTTCCTACGAGCAGTACTTC,CASSLGFSYEQYF
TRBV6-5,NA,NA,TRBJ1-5,TGTGCCAGCAGTTACGGGCAGGACCGCAATCAGCCCCAGCATTTT,CASSYGQDRNQPQHF
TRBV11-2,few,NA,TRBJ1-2,TGTGCCAGCAGCTTCACAGGTGGTGGCTACACCTTC,CASSFTGGGYTF
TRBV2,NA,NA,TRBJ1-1,TGTGTCAGCAGACTGAACACTGAAGCTTTCTTT,CVSRLNTEAFF